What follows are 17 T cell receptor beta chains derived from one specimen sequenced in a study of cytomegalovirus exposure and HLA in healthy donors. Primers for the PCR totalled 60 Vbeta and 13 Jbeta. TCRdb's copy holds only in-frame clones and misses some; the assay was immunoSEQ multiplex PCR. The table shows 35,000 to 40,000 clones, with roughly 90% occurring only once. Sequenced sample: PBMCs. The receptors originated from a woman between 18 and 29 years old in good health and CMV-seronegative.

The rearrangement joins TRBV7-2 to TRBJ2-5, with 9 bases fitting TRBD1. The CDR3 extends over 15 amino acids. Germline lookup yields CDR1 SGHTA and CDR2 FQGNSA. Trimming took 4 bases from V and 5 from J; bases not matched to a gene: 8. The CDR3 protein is CASSSHRGREETQYF. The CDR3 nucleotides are TGTGCCAGCAGCTCCCACAGGGGGCGCGAGGAGACCCAGTACTTC.

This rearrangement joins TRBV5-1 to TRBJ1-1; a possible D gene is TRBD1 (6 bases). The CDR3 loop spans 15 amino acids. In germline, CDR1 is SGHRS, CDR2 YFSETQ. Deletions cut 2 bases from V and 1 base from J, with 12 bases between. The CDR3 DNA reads TGCGCCAGCAGCTTTGGACTGGGGGCGAACACTGAAGCTTTCTTT. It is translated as CASSFGLGANTEAFF. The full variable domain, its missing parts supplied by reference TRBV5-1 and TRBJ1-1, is KAGVTQTPRYLIKTRGQQVTLSCSPISGHRSVSWYQQTPGQGLQFLFEYFSETQRNKGNFPGRFSGRQFSNSRSEMNVSTLELGDSALYLCASSFGLGANTEAFFGQGTRLTVV.

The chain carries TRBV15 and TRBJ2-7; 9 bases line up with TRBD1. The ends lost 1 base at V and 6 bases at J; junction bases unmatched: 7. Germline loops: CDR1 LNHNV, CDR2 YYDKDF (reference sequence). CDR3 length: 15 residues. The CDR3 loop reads CATSRGDRVEAEQYF. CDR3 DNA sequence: TGTGCCACCAGCAGAGGGGACAGGGTTGAGGCCGAGCAGTACTTC.

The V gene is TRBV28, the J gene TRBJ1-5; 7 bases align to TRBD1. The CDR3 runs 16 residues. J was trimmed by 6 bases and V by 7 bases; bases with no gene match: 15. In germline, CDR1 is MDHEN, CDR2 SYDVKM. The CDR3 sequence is CASKLGQAAVAQPQHF. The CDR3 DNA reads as TGTGCCAGCAAGCTAGGACAGGCGGCAGTCGCTCAGCCCCAGCATTTT.

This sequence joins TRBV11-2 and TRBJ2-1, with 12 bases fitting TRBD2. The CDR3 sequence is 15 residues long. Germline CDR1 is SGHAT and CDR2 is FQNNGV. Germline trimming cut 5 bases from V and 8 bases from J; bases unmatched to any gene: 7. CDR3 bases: TGTGCCAGCAGCCCCGGGACTAGCGGGCCTTATGAGCAGTTCTTC. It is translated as CASSPGTSGPYEQFF.

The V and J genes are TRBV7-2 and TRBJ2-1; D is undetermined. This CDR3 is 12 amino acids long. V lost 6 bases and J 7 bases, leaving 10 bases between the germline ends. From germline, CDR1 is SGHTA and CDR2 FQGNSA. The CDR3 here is CASSQGRNEQFF. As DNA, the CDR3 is TGTGCCAGCAGTCAAGGCAGGAATGAGCAGTTCTTC.

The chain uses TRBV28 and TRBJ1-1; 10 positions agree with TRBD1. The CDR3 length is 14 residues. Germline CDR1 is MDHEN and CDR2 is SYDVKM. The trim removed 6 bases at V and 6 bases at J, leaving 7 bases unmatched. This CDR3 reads CASSATGGKAEAFF. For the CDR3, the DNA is TGTGCCAGCAGCGCGACAGGGGGCAAGGCTGAAGCTTTCTTT. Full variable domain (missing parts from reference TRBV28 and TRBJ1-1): DVKVTQSSRYLVKRTGEKVFLECVQDMDHENMFWYRQDPGLGLRLIYFSYDVKMKEKGDIPEGYSVSREKKERFSLILESASTNQTSMYLCASSATGGKAEAFFGQGTRLTVV.

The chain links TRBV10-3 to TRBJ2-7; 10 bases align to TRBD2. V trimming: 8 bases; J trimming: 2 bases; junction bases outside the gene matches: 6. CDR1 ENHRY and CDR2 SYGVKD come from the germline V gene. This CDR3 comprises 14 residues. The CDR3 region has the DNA TGTGCCATCGGGCCGGGACTAGCGACCTACGAGCAGTACTTC. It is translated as CAIGPGLATYEQYF.

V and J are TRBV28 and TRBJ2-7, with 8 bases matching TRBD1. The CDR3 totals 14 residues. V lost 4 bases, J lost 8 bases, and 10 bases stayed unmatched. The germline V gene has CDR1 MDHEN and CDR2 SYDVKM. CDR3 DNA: TGTGCCAGCAGTTCACCGGGACAGGCATATCAGCAGTACTTC. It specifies CASSSPGQAYQQYF.

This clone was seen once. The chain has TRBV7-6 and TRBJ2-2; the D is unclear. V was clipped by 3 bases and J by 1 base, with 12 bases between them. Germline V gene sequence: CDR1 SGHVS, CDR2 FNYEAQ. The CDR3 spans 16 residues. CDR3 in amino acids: CASSLARRLNTGELFF. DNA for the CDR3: TGTGCCAGCAGCTTGGCCCGAAGATTGAACACCGGGGAGCTGTTTTTT. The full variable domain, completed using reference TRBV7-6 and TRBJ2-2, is GAGVSQSPRYKVTKRGQDVALRCDPISGHVSLYWYRQALGQGPEFLTYFNYEAQQDKSGLPNDRFSAERPEGSISTLTIQRTEQRDSAMYRCASSLARRLNTGELFFGEGSRLTVL.

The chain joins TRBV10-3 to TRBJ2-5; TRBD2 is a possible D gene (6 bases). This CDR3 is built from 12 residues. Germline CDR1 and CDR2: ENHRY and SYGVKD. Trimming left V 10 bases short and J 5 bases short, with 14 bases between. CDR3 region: CATREEGETQYF. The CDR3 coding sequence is TGTGCCACCCGAGAGGAGGGTGAGACCCAGTACTTC.

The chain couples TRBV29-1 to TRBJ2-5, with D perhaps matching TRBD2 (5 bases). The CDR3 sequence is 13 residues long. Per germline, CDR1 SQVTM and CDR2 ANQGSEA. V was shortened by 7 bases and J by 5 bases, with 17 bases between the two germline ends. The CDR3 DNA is TGCAGCGCCGCTGTCGGGGTTGGGGAGACCCAGTACTTC. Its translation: CSAAVGVGETQYF.

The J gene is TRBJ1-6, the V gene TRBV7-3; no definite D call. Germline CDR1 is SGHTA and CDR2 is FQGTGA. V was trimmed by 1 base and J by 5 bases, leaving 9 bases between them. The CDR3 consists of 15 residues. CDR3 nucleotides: TGTGCCAGCAGCTTAATGGGTCGGGATAATTCACCCCTCCACTTT. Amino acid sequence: CASSLMGRDNSPLHF.

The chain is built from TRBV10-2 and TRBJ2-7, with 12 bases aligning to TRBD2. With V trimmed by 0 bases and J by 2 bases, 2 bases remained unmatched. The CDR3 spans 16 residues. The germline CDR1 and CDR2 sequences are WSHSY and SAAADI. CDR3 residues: CASSESPSGRAYEQYF. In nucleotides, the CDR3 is TGCGCCAGCAGTGAGTCGCCTAGCGGGAGGGCCTACGAGCAGTACTTC.

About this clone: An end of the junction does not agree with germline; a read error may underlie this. CDR3 nucleotide sequence: TGTTCCAGCAGCTTAAATAGGACAGGGGGCGTATTTGGCAATCAGCCCCAGCATTTT. Amino acids: CSSSLNRTGGVFGNQPQHF. This sequence joins TRBV7-9 and TRBJ1-5; 11 bases align to TRBD1. The CDR3 sequence is 19 residues long. Germline CDR1 and CDR2: SEHNR and FQNEAQ (reference sequence). Filled out from reference TRBV7-9 and TRBJ1-5, the complete variable domain reads DTGVSQNPRHKITKRGQNVTFRCDPISEHNRLYWYRQTLGQGPEFLTYFQNEAQLEKSRLLSDRFSAERPKGSFSTLEIQRTEQGDSAMYLCSSSLNRTGGVFGNQPQHFGDGTRLSIL.

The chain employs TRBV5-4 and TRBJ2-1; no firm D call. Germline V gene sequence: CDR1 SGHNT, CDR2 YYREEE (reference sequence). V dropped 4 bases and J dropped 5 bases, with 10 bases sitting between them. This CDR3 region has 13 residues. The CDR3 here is CASSPKAHNEQFF. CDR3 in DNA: TGTGCCAGCAGCCCAAAAGCCCACAATGAGCAGTTCTTC.

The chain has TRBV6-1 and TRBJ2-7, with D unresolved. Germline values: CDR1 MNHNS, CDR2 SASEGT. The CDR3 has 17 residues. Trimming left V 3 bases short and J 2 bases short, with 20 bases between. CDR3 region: CASSERISVADTYEQYF. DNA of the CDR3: TGTGCCAGCAGTGAGAGGATTTCTGTGGCGGATACCTACGAGCAGTACTTC.